This is a list of T cell receptor beta chains from one sample in a study of shared clonotypes between healthy human individuals. Generated by immunoSEQ multiplex PCR, the TCRdb table keeps only in-frame clones and is missing some. The repertoire holds around 700,000 clones, with approximately 75% as singletons. Sequencing was performed on memory CD4+ T cells sorted from blood. The receptor set was obtained from a woman aged 25-40 years in good health. CDR3s include the opening cysteine and the closing phenylalanine or tryptophan. D genes are given only for firm matches. Rows may omit the clone size; those that give it use once, few, many or a size class.

CDR3 DNA | CDR3 protein | D gene | V gene | clone size | J gene
TGTGCCAGCAATCCCTTAGGACAGGGTAATGAAAAACTGTTTTTT | CASNPLGQGNEKLFF | TRBD1 | TRBV6-6 | NA | TRBJ1-4
TGTGCCACCAGCACCGCTAGCGGGCAGTCCGGGGAGCTGTTTTTT | CATSTASGQSGELFF | TRBD2 | TRBV15 | NA | TRBJ2-2
TGTGCCACCAGCAGAAGCCCCGGGACAGGGAACACTGAAGCTTTCTTT | CATSRSPGTGNTEAFF | TRBD1 | TRBV15 | NA | TRBJ1-1
TGTGCCAGCAGTGAAAGGCTAGCGGGGTACGAGCAGTACTTC | CASSERLAGYEQYF | TRBD2 | TRBV6-1 | NA | TRBJ2-7
TGTGCCAGCAGCCGGACAGGGGGCCTCAGCACAGATACGCAGTATTTT | CASSRTGGLSTDTQYF | TRBD1 | TRBV11-2 | NA | TRBJ2-3
TGTGCCAGCAGCCAAGGGGGGACAGGGCAAGCTAACTATGGCTACACCTTC | CASSQGGTGQANYGYTF | TRBD1 | TRBV14 | NA | TRBJ1-2
TGTGCCAGCAGCCAAGATAGCGGGAGAGTGACAGATACGCAGTATTTT | CASSQDSGRVTDTQYF | TRBD2 | TRBV4-2 | NA | TRBJ2-3
TGTGCCAGCAGCGGCGAGTTCTATGGCTACACCTTC | CASSGEFYGYTF | NA | TRBV5-8 | NA | TRBJ1-2
TGTGCCATCAGTGAGTCGGGACAGACATACACAGATACGCAGTATTTT | CAISESGQTYTDTQYF | TRBD1 | TRBV10-3 | NA | TRBJ2-3
TGCGCCAGCAGTGGACACCAGAACACTGAAGCTTTCTTT | CASSGHQNTEAFF | NA | TRBV10-1 | NA | TRBJ1-1
TGTGCCAGCAGGCGGACTAGCGGGAGCGCCGGGGAGCTGTTTTTT | CASRRTSGSAGELFF | TRBD2 | TRBV2 | once | TRBJ2-2
TGCGCCAGCAGTCTACAGGGGGCCAGCAATCAGCCCCAGCATTTT | CASSLQGASNQPQHF | TRBD1 | TRBV10-2 | NA | TRBJ1-5
TGTGCCAGCAGCGTAGAACACGACACCTACGAGCAGTACTTC | CASSVEHDTYEQYF | NA | TRBV9 | NA | TRBJ2-7
TGTGCCAGCAGCCGGTCGGGTCTAGCGGGAGGGCCAAAGAACACCGGGGAGCTGTTTTTT | CASSRSGLAGGPKNTGELFF | TRBD2 | TRBV5-4 | medium-sized | TRBJ2-2
TGTGCCAGCTCACCGGGGCGGTACGAGCAGTACTTC | CASSPGRYEQYF | NA | TRBV18 | NA | TRBJ2-7
TGTGCCAGCAGTTACGGGTCCCTCCAAGAGACCCAGTACTTC | CASSYGSLQETQYF | NA | TRBV6-5 | NA | TRBJ2-5
TGTGCCAGCAGTTCCCCAGGGGCGCGGTATGGCTACACCTTC | CASSSPGARYGYTF | NA | TRBV6-5 | NA | TRBJ1-2
TGTGCCACCAGCAGAGACGCCTATACGGACTATGGCTACACCTTC | CATSRDAYTDYGYTF | NA | TRBV15 | NA | TRBJ1-2
TGTGCCAGCAGCTCCAACTCGTTTACGCAGTTCTTC | CASSSNSFTQFF | NA | TRBV5-4 | NA | TRBJ2-1
TGTGCCAGCTCACCGGCTTATATGAACACCGGGGAGCTGTTTTTT | CASSPAYMNTGELFF | NA | TRBV18 | NA | TRBJ2-2
TGTGCCAGCAGTGAGGTGGGACTAGCGGCAAACAATGAGCAGTTCTTC | CASSEVGLAANNEQFF | TRBD2 | TRBV25-1 | many | TRBJ2-1
TGTGCCAGCAGTCCGGACGGACTCTACGAGCAGTACTTC | CASSPDGLYEQYF | NA | TRBV28 | once | TRBJ2-7
TGTGCCACCGCAGGGTATAATCAGCCCCAGCATTTT | CATAGYNQPQHF | NA | TRBV28 | NA | TRBJ1-5
TGTGCAAGTCGCATTGAGGCAGTGCGAGCCAAAAACATTCAGTACTTC | CASRIEAVRAKNIQYF | NA | TRBV12-2 | NA | TRBJ2-4
TGCGCCAGCAGCCAAGGAACCAGCGGGGGTAAAGAGACCCAGTACTTC | CASSQGTSGGKETQYF | TRBD2 | TRBV4-1 | NA | TRBJ2-5
TGTGCCAGCAGCCAAGACCTTAGGACAGGGGCTTCCTACGAGCAGTACTTC | CASSQDLRTGASYEQYF | TRBD1 | TRBV27 | NA | TRBJ2-7
TGTGCCAGCAGACCGGACAGGGTCGGCAACGAGCAGTACTTC | CASRPDRVGNEQYF | TRBD1 | TRBV28 | once | TRBJ2-7
TGTGCCAGCAGCTTGCTGGCGGGAGGGGGGTACGAGCAGTACTTC | CASSLLAGGGYEQYF | TRBD2 | TRBV11-2 | NA | TRBJ2-7
TGCGCCAGCAGCCTGCACCAGGGGGTGAGGAGCACTGAAGCTTTCTTT | CASSLHQGVRSTEAFF | TRBD1 | TRBV5-1 | NA | TRBJ1-1
TGTGCCAGCAGGGTCACCGGGGGAGAGACCCAGTACTTC | CASRVTGGETQYF | NA | TRBV27 | NA | TRBJ2-5
TGCGCCAGCAGAACTACGACTAGCGGGGGGACCTACGAGCAGTACTTC | CASRTTTSGGTYEQYF | TRBD2 | TRBV5-1 | NA | TRBJ2-7
TGCAGCGGAACTGATTATTTAAGGGCTGAAGCTTTCTTT | CSGTDYLRAEAFF | NA | TRBV29-1 | NA | TRBJ1-1
TGTGCCAGCAGCTTAGGACAGGGGGCGCAAAGGCTCTACAATGAGCAGTTCTTC | CASSLGQGAQRLYNEQFF | TRBD1 | TRBV13 | NA | TRBJ2-1
TGTGCCAGCACCTGGAGGGCGGGCGGGGAGCTGTTTTTT | CASTWRAGGELFF | NA | TRBV9 | NA | TRBJ2-2
TGCGCCAGCAGCCCGACGGGTACAGGGACGAACACCGGGGAGCTGTTTTTT | CASSPTGTGTNTGELFF | NA | TRBV5-1 | NA | TRBJ2-2
TGTGCCAGCAGCCGGACAGGGGGAGGTCAGCCCCAGCATTTT | CASSRTGGGQPQHF | TRBD1 | TRBV4-2 | few | TRBJ1-5
TGTGCCAGCAGCTTTTTGAATGGAAAAACCCAGTACTTC | CASSFLNGKTQYF | NA | TRBV7-2 | NA | TRBJ2-5
TGTGCCAGCAGCTTAACGACTAGCGGGGTGGAGACCCAGTACTTC | CASSLTTSGVETQYF | TRBD2 | TRBV7-9 | NA | TRBJ2-5